This TCR beta chain stems from a study of T-cell reconstitution after alpha-beta-depleted transplantation in children. This CDR3 is 14 amino acids long. Germline CDR1 is MDHEN and CDR2 is SYDVKM. Trimming removed 4 bases from V and 9 bases from J, with 19 bases in between. Preparing the TCRbeta library involved the use of unique molecular identifiers. TCRdb re-called the PCR reads through MiXCR, storing one row per CDR3 protein. The table records about 980,000 distinct CDR3 sequences, less than 30% of them present only once. This clonotype has a handful of counts. The sequencing here drew on PBMCs, mostly from graft donor cells, taken 360 days after TCRalphabeta/CD19-depleted stem cell transplant. This TCR came from a boy less than two years old who had a stem cell transplant for SCID, so the T cells may come from the graft donor. The chain recombines TRBV28 with TRBJ2-7; D gene unclear. CDR3 in DNA: TGTGCCAGCAGTTCCATTGGACGGTCTCCGGGGCAGTACTTC. Translated: CASSSIGRSPGQYF.